These 21 T cell receptor beta chains were all obtained from the same sample, sequenced in a study of T cell responses to AZD1222 COVID-19 vaccine (dated by TCRdb to the early 2020s). To prepare the library, the immunoSEQ multiplex PCR assay was applied. TCRdb's version of the immuneACCESS table is confined to in-frame rearrangements and falls short of the full clone set. An unresolved V gene accounts for under half of the shortfall where checked; the remainder is of unknown origin. This sample comprises about 140,000 clones, about 90% of them detected only once. The ten most abundant clones make up 7.5% of the sample. The sample's time point label, in plain terms: about 28 days (+/-7) after the second vaccine dose. The sample's treatment or condition label is to be understood as: meningococcal conjugate vaccine given as trial control. The input for sequencing was peripheral blood, taken 28 days after the second dose of the MenACWY control vaccine. These receptors all stem from an adult who received the MenACWY meningococcal vaccine as a control.

The rearrangement uses TRBV7-8 and TRBJ2-7; 7 bases map to TRBD1. V lost 8 bases, J lost 0 bases, and 4 bases stayed unmatched. CDR1 is SGHVS and CDR2 is FQNEAQ in the germline V gene. The CDR3 sequence is 13 residues long. CDR3 sequence (DNA): TGTGCCAGCGAACAGGGGAGCTCCTACGAGCAGTACTTC. Amino acid sequence: CASEQGSSYEQYF.

This clone was observed a few times. V gene TRBV6-1 combines with J gene TRBJ2-7; D uncertain. This CDR3 contains 12 residues. The germline CDR1 and CDR2 sequences are MNHNS and SASEGT. V was clipped by 2 bases and J by 7 bases, with 9 bases between them. In nucleotides, the CDR3 is TGTGCCAGCAGTGAACGGTGGGTAGAGCAGTACTTC. This encodes CASSERWVEQYF.

The chain couples TRBV5-1 to TRBJ2-5; D is unclear. The CDR3 spans 11 residues. The germline V gene has CDR1 SGHRS and CDR2 YFSETQ. Trimming pared 3 bases from V and 3 bases from J, leaving 3 bases between. Here the CDR3 DNA reads TGCGCCAGCAGCTGGGAAGAGACCCAGTACTTC. As protein: CASSWEETQYF.

The table lists this clone with a count of one. The chain is built from TRBV18 and TRBJ1-2; possibly TRBD1 for D (6 bases). Trimming removed 2 bases at V and 8 bases at J, with 21 bases between. Germline CDR1 and CDR2: KGHSH and LQKENI. The CDR3 is made up of 16 amino acids. The CDR3 DNA sequence: TGTGCCAGCTCACCAGAAACCAACCCGGGGGCCGGGGGCTACACCTTC. It yields the protein CASSPETNPGAGGYTF.

This chain uses TRBV10-3 with TRBJ1-1, with a possible D match to TRBD1 (6 bases). Germline V gives CDR1 ENHRY, CDR2 SYGVKD. Between the trimmed V and J ends, which lost 4 bases and 8 bases, there was a span of 8 bases. CDR3 length: 11 amino acids. This CDR3 reads CAISVGTEAFF. CDR3 in DNA: TGTGCCATCAGTGTCGGGACAGAAGCTTTCTTT.

The J gene is TRBJ1-4, the V gene TRBV28; 9 bases agree with TRBD1. V was clipped by 5 bases and J by 8 bases; unmatched bases: 9. The CDR3 loop spans 15 amino acids. CDR1 and CDR2 (germline): MDHEN, SYDVKM. CDR3 bases: TGTGCCAGCAGTCGAGGACAGGGGCAGGGGGAAAAACTGTTTTTT. Residues: CASSRGQGQGEKLFF.

This clone appeared once. The chain employs TRBV18 and TRBJ1-5, with D tentatively TRBD1 (5 bases). The CDR3 length is 15 residues. Trimming removed 2 bases at V and 6 bases at J, with 14 bases between. CDR1 is KGHSH, CDR2 LQKENI, per germline. The CDR3 region has the DNA TGTGCCAGCTCACCAATGGGACTTTTCGTTCAGCCCCAGCATTTT. It yields the protein CASSPMGLFVQPQHF.

In DNA, the CDR3 is TGTGCCAGTACCAGCCGAGTGTGGACATCGGTGAGAAACACCATATATTTT. Translating it yields CASTSRVWTSVRNTIYF. V gene TRBV19 combines with J gene TRBJ1-3, with a tentative D call TRBD1 (5 bases). Per the germline V gene, CDR1 is LNHDA and CDR2 is SQIVND (reference sequence). The germline V and J ends were trimmed by 7 bases and 5 bases, with 24 bases remaining between them. CDR3 length equals 17 residues.

The J gene is TRBJ1-5, the V gene TRBV6-2 or TRBV6-3; 8 nucleotides match TRBD1. J lost 5 bases, V lost 0 bases, and 3 bases had no gene match. This CDR3 contains 15 residues. CDR1 and CDR2 from the germline V gene are MNHEY and SVGEGT. CDR3 residues: CASSYSTRGHQPQHF. CDR3 coding DNA: TGTGCCAGCAGTTACTCAACCAGGGGGCATCAGCCCCAGCATTTT.

This clone was seen a single time. J is TRBJ1-2 and V is TRBV19, with 8 bases matching TRBD1. This CDR3 is built from 15 residues. Germline-derived CDR1 and CDR2 are LNHDA and SQIVND (reference sequence). V lost 6 bases to trimming and J lost 6 bases; unmatched junction nucleotides: 12. CDR3 amino acids: CASRKDRAAINGYTF. In DNA form, the CDR3 reads TGTGCCAGTAGGAAGGACAGGGCGGCCATAAATGGCTACACCTTC.

The count of this clone is one. The rearrangement uses TRBV19 and TRBJ1-5; no reliable D call. Germline CDR1 reads LNHDA; CDR2 reads SQIVND (reference sequence). There are 16 residues in the CDR3. V dropped 6 bases and J dropped 0 bases, with 15 bases sitting between them. The CDR3 sequence is CASSPSPDYSNQPQHF. The CDR3 DNA sequence: TGTGCCAGTAGCCCCAGCCCCGATTATAGCAATCAGCCCCAGCATTTT.

In this sample, this clone turned up a few times. This rearrangement joins TRBV18 to TRBJ2-7; D remains ambiguous. CDR1 and CDR2 from the germline V gene are KGHSH and LQKENI. Trimming pared 4 bases from V and 0 bases from J, leaving 10 bases between. This CDR3 has 14 amino acids. CDR3 amino acids: CASSRSTDSYEQYF. The CDR3 DNA reads TGTGCCAGCTCACGAAGCACAGACTCCTACGAGCAGTACTTC.

This chain uses TRBV7-9 with TRBJ2-5; 8 bases agree with TRBD2. Germline loops: CDR1 SEHNR, CDR2 FQNEAQ (reference sequence). This CDR3 comprises 15 residues. V shed 8 bases and J 4 bases; nucleotides not matched to a gene: 12. CDR3 amino acids: CASSVGRSGGETQYF. The CDR3, as DNA: TGTGCCAGCTCGGTAGGGAGGAGCGGGGGAGAGACCCAGTACTTC.

The chain carries TRBV15 and TRBJ1-3; D gene uncertain. CDR3 length: 19 residues. CDR1 and CDR2 (germline): LNHNV, YYDKDF (reference sequence). Trimming removed 3 bases from V and 0 bases from J, with 21 bases in between. This CDR3 is CATSSSRLGPGDSGNTIYF. The CDR3 DNA sequence: TGTGCCACCAGCAGTTCTCGGTTGGGCCCAGGCGACTCTGGAAACACCATATATTTT.

The chain combines TRBV4-2 with TRBJ2-7, with a possible D match to TRBD2 (6 bases). The V gene's germline CDR1 is LGHNA and CDR2 YNFKEQ. V was shortened by 1 base and J by 3 bases, with 13 bases between the two germline ends. The CDR3 totals 15 residues. CDR3 in amino acids: CASSQGREPSYEQYF. The CDR3 nucleotides are TGTGCCAGCAGCCAAGGACGGGAGCCCAGCTACGAGCAGTACTTC.

The gene calls are TRBV18 and TRBJ2-5; D uncertain. The ends were cut back, 3 bases at V and 1 base at J, with 6 bases in the middle. Per the germline V gene, CDR1 is KGHSH and CDR2 is LQKENI. This CDR3 is 13 amino acids long. CDR3 in amino acids: CASSPLGQETQYF. The CDR3, as DNA: TGTGCCAGCTCACCCCTTGGCCAAGAGACCCAGTACTTC. Full variable domain (outside the CDR3, taken from reference TRBV18 and TRBJ2-5): NAGVMQNPRHLVRRRGQEARLRCSPMKGHSHVYWYRQLPEEGLKFMVYLQKENIIDESGMPKERFSAEFPKEGPSILRIQQVVRGDSAAYFCASSPLGQETQYFGPGTRLLVL.

V gene TRBV25-1 combines with J gene TRBJ1-2; D not resolved. The CDR3 length is 14 residues. V dropped 6 bases and J dropped 2 bases, with 13 bases sitting between them. The germline V gene has CDR1 MGHDK and CDR2 SYGVNS. In nucleotides, the CDR3 is TGTGCCAGCAGGCCCCAGAACGAGAACTATGGCTACACCTTC. Translated, it gives CASRPQNENYGYTF.

V usage is TRBV24-1 and J usage is TRBJ1-1; 7 bases map to TRBD1. The CDR3 extends over 13 amino acids. Germline lookup yields CDR1 KGHDR and CDR2 SFDVKD. J gave up 3 bases and V 9 bases, and 6 bases lay outside the gene matches. CDR3 sequence reads: CATQGTEYTEAFF. The CDR3 bases are TGTGCCACCCAAGGGACAGAATACACTGAAGCTTTCTTT.

The chain recombines TRBV5-6 with TRBJ2-3; D may be TRBD1 (6 bases). Germline V gives CDR1 SGHDT, CDR2 YYEEEE. The ends were cut back, 4 bases at V and 0 bases at J, with 12 bases in the middle. CDR3 length: 15 amino acids. The CDR3 protein is CASSPGTSSTDTQYF. For the CDR3, the DNA is TGTGCCAGCAGCCCCGGGACATCTAGCACAGATACGCAGTATTTT.

This chain joins TRBV6-9 and TRBJ2-5; possible D gene TRBD1, 6 bases. The V and J ends lost 4 bases and 4 bases respectively, with 16 bases between them. CDR3 length: 15 residues. Germline CDR1 MNHGY, CDR2 SVAAGI. Here the CDR3 reads CASSSLTGLPETQYF. CDR3 sequence (DNA): TGTGCCAGCAGTTCACTCACAGGGCTGCCAGAGACCCAGTACTTC.

The chain links TRBV20-1 to TRBJ1-2, with D unresolved. The CDR3 contains 10 residues. In germline, CDR1 is DFQATT, CDR2 SNEGSKA (reference sequence). The V and J ends lost 1 base and 5 bases respectively, with 2 bases between them. The CDR3 nucleotides are TGCAGTGCTAGAGCTTATGGCTACACCTTC. Translating gives CSARAYGYTF.